This T cell receptor (beta chain) was observed in a study of cytomegalovirus exposure and HLA in healthy donors. Both 60 Vbeta primers and 13 Jbeta primers went into the PCR. Clones were read by immunoSEQ multiplex PCR, and TCRdb kept only the in-frame ones, dropping some. The repertoire has about 130,000 clones, approximately 79% of them found once; the top ten carry roughly 4.5%. The sample holds a few counts of this clone. What it binds is not known. Germline is not matched at one junction end, which may reflect a read error. The germline V gene encodes CDR1 SEHNR and CDR2 FQNEAQ (reference sequence). The CDR3 length is 13 residues. Overall study results and limits: It was assumed in the presence/absence analyses that sequencing depth was roughly uniform across donors. A cluster of highly shared sequence variants was likely a sequencing artifact. Accurate predictions that matched the HLA-A and HLA-B alleles of most subjects were reportedly made from TCR beta sequences. Per a later analysis, roughly 17,000 TCR beta sequences showed association with HLA alleles at 0.05 false discovery rate.

Sequencing input: PBMCs. The chain carries TRBV7-9 and TRBJ1-6; no clear D. The source of this sequence is a man aged 18-30 years in good health and CMV-seropositive. CDR3 protein: CSSSSDFNSPLHF. The CDR3 DNA reads as TGTTCCAGCAGCTCCGACTTCAATTCACCCCTCCACTTT.